The entry below gives a single TCR beta chain sequence along with its context. Its antigen remains unidentified. The CDR3 spans 14 residues. From germline, CDR1 is MNHEY and CDR2 SVGAGI. V lost 6 bases to trimming and J lost 4 bases, with 15 bases between them. The sample originates from a study of cytomegalovirus exposure and HLA in healthy donors. The PCR contained 60 Vbeta and 13 Jbeta primers. Repertoires were generated with immunoSEQ multiplex PCR, while TCRdb's copy carries only in-frame clones and drops some. The sample has about 110,000 clones; 70% are singletons. Whole-study results and caveats: The authors excluded some V segments, including TRBV6-2 and TRBV6-3, as indistinguishable. Common viral pathogens seemed, in a later analysis, to connect with several of the most significant clusters.

Material: PBMCs. V gene TRBV6-5 combines with J gene TRBJ1-1; no clear D. This clonotype was obtained from a young man in good health and CMV-seropositive. The DNA of the CDR3 is TGTGCCAGCAGCCCGCCGGGGAGAGTCACTGAAGCTTTCTTT. It yields the protein CASSPPGRVTEAFF.